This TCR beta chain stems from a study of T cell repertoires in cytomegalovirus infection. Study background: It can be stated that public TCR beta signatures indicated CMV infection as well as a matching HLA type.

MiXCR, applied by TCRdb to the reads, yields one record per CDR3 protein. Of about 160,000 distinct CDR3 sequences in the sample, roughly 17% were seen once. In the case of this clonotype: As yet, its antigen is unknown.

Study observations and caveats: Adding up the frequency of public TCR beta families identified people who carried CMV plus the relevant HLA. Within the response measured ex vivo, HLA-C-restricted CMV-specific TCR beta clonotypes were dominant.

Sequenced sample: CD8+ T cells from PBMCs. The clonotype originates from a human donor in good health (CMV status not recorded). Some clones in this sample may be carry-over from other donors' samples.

CDR3 region: CASSLAGGHGVNQPQHF. The CDR3 DNA sequence: TGTGCCAGCAGCTTAGCGGGCGGACATGGGGTCAATCAGCCCCAGCATTTT. The chain combines TRBV7-9 with TRBJ1-5; TRBD1 might be the D (5 bases). With 0 bases removed from V and 3 bases from J, the gap between germline ends came to 15 bases. This CDR3 has 17 amino acids. CDR1 and CDR2 (germline): SEHNR, FQNEAQ (reference sequence).